The 21 T cell receptor beta chains in this list originate from one sample, sequenced in a study of T cell responses to AZD1222 COVID-19 vaccine. Libraries were prepared by immunoSEQ multiplex PCR; TCRdb keeps only in-frame clonotypes and omits some of them. Counted here are 15,000 to 20,000 clones, roughly 89% occurring once; the ten biggest clones make up about 8.7%. This specimen consisted of peripheral blood, obtained 28 days after the second AZD1222 dose. The receptors stem from an adult who received the AZD1222 COVID-19 vaccine.

This sequence joins TRBV28 and TRBJ1-1; D not certain. V was cut by 6 bases and J by 5 bases, with 19 bases left in between. The CDR3 totals 15 residues. Germline loops: CDR1 MDHEN, CDR2 SYDVKM. In DNA, the CDR3 is TGTGCCAGCAGCCCCGTTGTGGTTCCCTTAACTGAAGCTTTCTTT. Translation: CASSPVVVPLTEAFF.

The rearrangement joins TRBV11-1 to TRBJ1-1, with TRBD1 matching over 8 bases. Germline V lookup: CDR1 SGHAT, CDR2 FQDESV (reference sequence). V lost 5 bases and J lost 3; bases outside the gene matches: 5. The CDR3 totals 14 residues. The CDR3 sequence: CASSPAQGDTEAFF. In DNA form, the CDR3 reads TGTGCCAGCAGCCCAGCACAGGGGGACACTGAAGCTTTCTTT.

The chain carries TRBV14 and TRBJ2-7; D remains unclear. Between the trimmed V and J ends, which lost 3 bases and 2 bases, there was a span of 11 bases. This CDR3 has 14 residues. The germline V gene encodes CDR1 SGHDN and CDR2 FVKESK. This CDR3 is CASSQGIQPYEQYF. For the CDR3, the DNA is TGTGCCAGCAGCCAGGGAATTCAGCCCTACGAGCAGTACTTC.

The table lists this clone with a count of one. The CDR3 here is CASSRRGIGYNEQFF. The CDR3 nucleotides read TGTGCCAGCAGCCGTCGGGGAATAGGGTACAATGAGCAGTTCTTC. This chain connects TRBV11-2 to TRBJ2-1, with D maybe TRBD2 (5 bases). The length of the CDR3 is 15 residues. Trimming took off 5 bases at V and 4 bases at J, with 15 bases between the two ends. Germline CDR1 reads SGHAT; CDR2 reads FQNNGV.

The V and J genes are TRBV5-4 and TRBJ2-7; 10 nucleotides agree with TRBD2. Germline CDR1 reads SGHNT; CDR2 reads YYREEE (reference sequence). This CDR3 contains 20 residues. The V gene end was trimmed by 0 bases and the J gene end by 3 bases; junction bases not matched to a gene: 18. In nucleotides, the CDR3 is TGTGCCAGCAGCTTGGACGTGGGGCTAGCGGGAGAGAGGAGTGGCTACGAGCAGTACTTC. Protein: CASSLDVGLAGERSGYEQYF.

The chain combines TRBV10-1 with TRBJ2-1; 7 bases fit TRBD1. The J segment lost 7 bases and the V segment lost 3 bases, leaving 3 bases of the junction unmatched. Germline CDR1 WNHNN, CDR2 SYGVQD (reference sequence). The CDR3 covers 13 residues. The CDR3 DNA reads as TGCGCCAGCAGTGATTACAGGGGTAATGAGCAGTTCTTC. This sequence encodes CASSDYRGNEQFF.

As DNA, the CDR3 is TGTGCCAGTAGTATGGCGGGGACAAAAGAGACCCAGTACTTC. Translated, it gives CASSMAGTKETQYF. This chain links TRBV19 with TRBJ2-5; either TRBD1 or TRBD2 may supply D (6 bases each). Per the germline V gene, CDR1 is LNHDA and CDR2 is SQIVND (reference sequence). The CDR3 length is 14 residues. The V gene lost 3 bases and the J gene lost 3 bases, with 11 bases spanning the gap.

The chain combines TRBV24-1 with TRBJ1-5; 8 positions agree with TRBD1. This CDR3 region has 14 residues. The germline gives CDR1 KGHDR, CDR2 SFDVKD. The V segment lost 2 bases and the J segment 6 bases; nucleotides outside the gene matches: 2. The DNA for the CDR3 is TGTGCCACCAGTGATTCCGGGACAGGTCAGCCCCAGCATTTT. This encodes CATSDSGTGQPQHF.

This chain uses TRBV27 with TRBJ1-4; 9 nucleotides line up with TRBD1. Looked up from germline, CDR1 is MNHEY and CDR2 is SMNVEV (reference sequence). J gave up 8 bases and V 4 bases, and 5 bases lay outside the gene matches. This CDR3 region has 14 residues. The CDR3 sequence: CASSSWDREEKLFF. CDR3 coding DNA: TGTGCCAGCAGTTCCTGGGACAGGGAAGAAAAACTGTTTTTT.

The chain carries TRBV25-1 and TRBJ1-5, with TRBD1 as a possible D gene (5 bases). The V and J ends lost 1 base and 6 bases respectively, with 10 bases between them. The CDR3 loop spans 14 amino acids. The germline V gene has CDR1 MGHDK and CDR2 SYGVNS. CDR3 coding DNA: TGTGCCAGCAGTGAATTGGGGGGAGGTCAGCCCCAGCATTTT. Translating it yields CASSELGGGQPQHF.

This CDR3 is CASSLDEDRGLFF. For the CDR3, the DNA is TGTGCCAGCAGCTTAGATGAGGACAGGGGGCTGTTTTTT. The gene calls are TRBV11-3 and TRBJ2-2, with 9 bases matching TRBD1. The CDR3 is made up of 13 amino acids. J gave up 13 bases and V 0 bases, and 3 bases lay outside the gene matches. The germline V gene has CDR1 SGHNT and CDR2 YENEEA.

In its sample, this clone was seen a few times. The CDR3: CASSSDRAGADTQYF. The CDR3 nucleotides read TGTGCCAGCAGCTCTGACAGGGCGGGCGCAGATACGCAGTATTTT. This chain joins TRBV28 and TRBJ2-3; 7 positions match TRBD1. The length of the CDR3 is 15 residues. Trimming at V came to 6 bases and at J to 4 bases, leaving 10 bases not matched to a gene. Germline lookup yields CDR1 MDHEN and CDR2 SYDVKM.

J is TRBJ2-1 and V is TRBV18; D is possibly TRBD2 (6 bases). Trimming pared 3 bases from V and 4 bases from J, leaving 13 bases between. The CDR3 is made up of 15 amino acids. Germline V gene data show CDR1 as KGHSH and CDR2 as LQKENI. CDR3 protein: CASSPGREAYNEQFF. The CDR3 nucleotides read TGTGCCAGCTCACCCGGCAGGGAGGCGTACAATGAGCAGTTCTTC.

This clone was seen a handful of times. The J gene is TRBJ1-2, the V gene TRBV7-9; 9 bases are shared with TRBD1. Trimming took 4 bases from V and 8 from J; bases not matched to a gene: 5. CDR1 is SEHNR and CDR2 is FQNEAQ in the germline V gene (reference sequence). This CDR3 region has 13 residues. The CDR3 DNA is TGTGCCAGCAGCTCGGGACAGGGTCAAGGCTACACCTTC. Its translation: CASSSGQGQGYTF.

The V and J genes are TRBV7-3 and TRBJ1-2; 8 bases match TRBD1. Germline CDR1 is SGHTA and CDR2 is FQGTGA. The CDR3 runs 13 residues. The J segment lost 8 bases and the V segment lost 2 bases, leaving 4 bases of the junction unmatched. The CDR3 here is CASSLGQGEGYTF. CDR3 nucleotide sequence: TGTGCCAGCAGCTTAGGACAGGGCGAGGGCTACACCTTC.

The rearrangement joins TRBV5-1 to TRBJ1-2; 7 bases fit TRBD1. The V and J ends lost 3 bases and 0 bases, in that order; junction bases with no gene match: 5. The CDR3 consists of 15 residues. Looked up from germline, CDR1 is SGHRS and CDR2 is YFSETQ. The CDR3 sequence is CASSSGTAANYGYTF. CDR3 coding DNA: TGCGCCAGCAGCTCTGGGACAGCCGCTAACTATGGCTACACCTTC.

This chain connects TRBV6-5 to TRBJ1-3; 8 bases map to TRBD1. Germline values: CDR1 MNHEY, CDR2 SVGAGI. V lost 2 bases to trimming and J lost 4 bases; unmatched junction nucleotides: 7. This CDR3 spans 16 amino acids. CDR3 residues: CASSYLPGTGGNTIYF. The CDR3 DNA reads as TGTGCCAGCAGTTACCTGCCCGGGACAGGAGGAAACACCATATATTTT.

The CDR3 nucleotides are TGTGCCAGCAGTTTCGGGGAGGGAGGGGTGCAGGAAAAACTGTTTTTT. This encodes CASSFGEGGVQEKLFF. The chain joins TRBV28 to TRBJ1-4; maybe TRBD1 (5 bases). From germline, CDR1 is MDHEN and CDR2 SYDVKM. The length of the CDR3 is 16 residues. V dropped 3 bases and J dropped 8 bases, with 19 bases sitting between them. The full variable domain, rest sourced from reference TRBV28 and TRBJ1-4, is DVKVTQSSRYLVKRTGEKVFLECVQDMDHENMFWYRQDPGLGLRLIYFSYDVKMKEKGDIPEGYSVSREKKERFSLILESASTNQTSMYLCASSFGEGGVQEKLFFGSGTQLSVL.

CDR3 sequence: CTSSQDLAGVIHEQFF. The CDR3 region has the DNA TGCACCAGCAGCCAAGATCTTGCGGGAGTTATCCACGAGCAGTTCTTC. The chain links TRBV1 to TRBJ2-1; the tabulated D call, TRBD2, remains unverified against the DNA. TRBV1 constitutes a pseudogene. The length of the CDR3 is 16 residues.

The chain employs TRBV18 and TRBJ2-7; 7 positions agree with TRBD1. Unmatched junction bases numbered 7, after V lost 4 bases and J lost 4 bases. The CDR3 length is 14 residues. Per the germline V gene, CDR1 is KGHSH and CDR2 is LQKENI. This CDR3 is CASSLRQGEYEQYV. CDR3 DNA: TGTGCCAGCTCACTCAGACAGGGCGAATACGAGCAGTACGTC.

V is TRBV5-5 and J is TRBJ1-5; maybe TRBD1 (6 bases). CDR3 size: 16 residues. Per the germline V gene, CDR1 is SGHKS and CDR2 is YYEKEE (reference sequence). V was clipped by 0 bases and J by 7 bases, with 17 bases between them. This CDR3 is CASSLAPWDRGQPQHF. The CDR3 DNA is TGTGCCAGCAGCTTGGCCCCTTGGGATAGGGGGCAGCCCCAGCATTTT. Looking up the rest from reference TRBV5-5 and TRBJ1-5 gives the full variable domain: DAGVTQSPTHLIKTRGQQVTLRCSPISGHKSVSWYQQVLGQGPQFIFQYYEKEERGRGNFPDRFSARQFPNYSSELNVNALLLGDSALYLCASSLAPWDRGQPQHFGDGTRLSIL.